Each of the 31 T cell receptor beta chains below was sequenced from the same sample in a study of CD8 T cells in ankylosing spondylitis. TCRdb redid the calling of the 5' RACE reads with MiXCR, one entry per CDR3 protein. The sample contains under 200,000 distinct CDR3 sequences, 13% of which appear only once. The sample comprised blood, either unsorted or a sorted T cell fraction (not recorded which). The receptors derive from a female donor with ankylosing spondylitis or in good health (not recorded which).

This clonotype was detected only a few times. This sequence joins TRBV5-1 and TRBJ2-7; D is perhaps TRBD1 (6 bases). Trimming shortened V by 0 bases and J by 0 bases, and 10 bases separated the two germline ends. This CDR3 spans 15 amino acids. Germline V gene data show CDR1 as SGHRS and CDR2 as YFSETQ. CDR3 in DNA: TGCGCCAGCAGCTTGGGGGACACGCGCTCCTACGAGCAGTACTTC. It codes for CASSLGDTRSYEQYF. Supplemented by reference TRBV5-1 and TRBJ2-7, the full variable domain reads KAGVTQTPRYLIKTRGQQVTLSCSPISGHRSVSWYQQTPGQGLQFLFEYFSETQRNKGNFPGRFSGRQFSNSRSEMNVSTLELGDSALYLCASSLGDTRSYEQYFGPGTRLTVT.

This clonotype was seen many times. This chain joins TRBV7-9 and TRBJ1-5; D call uncertain. Trimming cost V 1 base and J 6 bases, with 7 bases left between them. The CDR3 length is 13 residues. Per germline, CDR1 SEHNR and CDR2 FQNEAQ (reference sequence). DNA for the CDR3: TGTGCCAGCAGCTTAGAAGGGTTTCAGCCCCAGCATTTT. Protein product: CASSLEGFQPQHF.

The rearrangement uses TRBV5-1 and TRBJ1-1, with D perhaps TRBD1 (5 bases). V shed 4 bases and J shed 0 bases, with 22 bases lying between them. Germline CDR1 is SGHRS and CDR2 is YFSETQ. This CDR3 is built from 18 residues. DNA of the CDR3: TGCGCCAGCAGCCTGATAATGTCCGGGGCCGGGTTGAACACTGAAGCTTTCTTT. Protein: CASSLIMSGAGLNTEAFF.

The sample holds a few counts of this clonotype. The J gene is TRBJ1-1, the V gene TRBV4-2; 9 positions match TRBD1. In germline, CDR1 is LGHNA, CDR2 YNFKEQ. The CDR3 is 14 amino acids. V gave up 4 bases and J gave up 6 bases; unmatched junction bases: 6. CDR3 amino acids: CASSPGQGKPEAFF. The DNA for the CDR3 is TGTGCCAGCAGCCCCGGACAGGGGAAGCCTGAAGCTTTCTTT.

In its sample, this clonotype was seen many times. The chain uses TRBV7-9 and TRBJ2-7; possibly TRBD2 for D (5 bases). CDR1 is SEHNR and CDR2 is FQNEAQ in the germline V gene (reference sequence). Deletions cut 0 bases from V and 6 bases from J, with 12 bases between. The CDR3 contains 14 residues. Here the CDR3 reads CASSLAGLVVEQYF. CDR3 DNA: TGTGCCAGCAGCTTAGCTGGACTGGTGGTCGAGCAGTACTTC.

This clonotype showed up many times. The V and J genes are TRBV3-1 and TRBJ2-1; D possibly corresponds to TRBD1 (6 bases). Germline CDR1 is LGHDT and CDR2 is YNNKEL (reference sequence). The CDR3 has 12 amino acids. Trimming took off 4 bases at V and 8 bases at J, with 9 bases between the two ends. CDR3 region: CASSRTDHEQFF. The CDR3 DNA reads as TGTGCCAGCAGCCGGACAGACCATGAGCAGTTCTTC.

The rearrangement links TRBV18 to TRBJ2-3; no clear D gene. V was cut by 6 bases and J by 8 bases, with 15 bases left in between. The CDR3 extends over 13 amino acids. Germline loops: CDR1 KGHSH, CDR2 LQKENI. The CDR3 reads CASSSDGRGTQYF. The DNA for the CDR3 is TGTGCCAGCTCGTCGGACGGCCGAGGTACGCAGTATTTT.

There are many counts of this clonotype. The chain couples TRBV28 to TRBJ2-7; the D is unclear. The CDR3 totals 12 residues. Germline V CDR1 and CDR2: MDHEN, SYDVKM. V lost 5 bases and J 2 bases, leaving 7 bases between the germline ends. In nucleotides, the CDR3 is TGTGCCAGCAGTCCCAAACCCTACGAGCAGTACTTC. Protein product: CASSPKPYEQYF.

This clonotype was picked up many times. CDR3 sequence reads: CASSIAGGLYNEQFF. In nucleotides, the CDR3 is TGTGCCAGCAGCATAGCGGGAGGCCTATACAATGAGCAGTTCTTC. The gene calls are TRBV12-3 or TRBV12-4 and TRBJ2-1; 10 bases map to TRBD2. J lost 4 bases, V lost 6 bases, and 6 bases had no gene match. The CDR3 is 15 amino acids.

This chain uses TRBV29-1 with TRBJ1-1, with 9 bases that match TRBD1. With 1 base clipped from V and 5 bases from J, the junction kept 8 bases outside the gene matches. This CDR3 has 15 amino acids. CDR1 and CDR2 from the germline V gene are SQVTM and ANQGSEA. CDR3 region: CSVEGLQGARTEAFF. CDR3 bases: TGCAGCGTTGAAGGATTACAGGGGGCTCGGACTGAAGCTTTCTTT.

The V gene is TRBV19, the J gene TRBJ2-1; possibly TRBD2 for D (6 bases). The CDR3 has 14 amino acids. From germline, CDR1 is LNHDA and CDR2 SQIVND (reference sequence). V was pared by 6 bases and J by 6 bases, with 15 bases between. CDR3 sequence: CASRLAGGPNEQFF. CDR3 DNA sequence: TGTGCCAGTAGACTAGCTGGGGGTCCCAATGAGCAGTTCTTC.

About this clonotype: This sequence may be a read error, since a much larger clone differs from it by one base. J is TRBJ1-6 and V is TRBV12-3 or TRBV12-4, with D unresolved. Trimming pared 10 bases from V and 9 bases from J, leaving 13 bases between. The CDR3 length is 12 residues. The CDR3, as DNA: TGTGCCAACAGCCCTGGGGTTTCACCCCTCCACTTT. Protein sequence: CANSPGVSPLHF.

The table lists this clonotype with a few counts. The chain uses TRBV27 and TRBJ1-5; possibly TRBD1 for D (5 bases). The V end lost 3 bases, the J end lost 0 bases, and 18 bases lay between the germline ends. Germline CDR1 MNHEY, CDR2 SMNVEV (reference sequence). CDR3 size: 18 residues. This CDR3 reads CASSFAGKGKNSNQPQHF. The CDR3 nucleotides read TGTGCCAGCAGTTTCGCAGGGAAAGGGAAAAATAGCAATCAGCCCCAGCATTTT.

There are many counts of this clonotype. J is TRBJ1-4 and V is TRBV19; D not certain. Germline loops: CDR1 LNHDA, CDR2 SQIVND (reference sequence). Trimming took 6 bases from V and 2 from J, leaving 13 bases between them. The CDR3 loop spans 15 amino acids. CDR3 residues: CASRTLQVTNEKLFF. Here the CDR3 DNA reads TGTGCCAGTAGAACCCTTCAGGTTACTAATGAAAAACTGTTTTTT.

This clonotype was detected a few times. This CDR3 is CSALAGYEQYF. CDR3 DNA: TGCAGTGCTTTAGCTGGCTACGAGCAGTACTTC. V usage is TRBV20-1 and J usage is TRBJ2-7; D is unresolved. CDR1 DFQATT and CDR2 SNEGSKA come from the germline V gene (reference sequence). The germline V and J ends were trimmed by 5 bases and 3 bases, with 8 bases remaining between them. The CDR3 covers 11 residues.

This clonotype was seen many times. The chain recombines TRBV12-3 or TRBV12-4 with TRBJ1-2, with D perhaps TRBD1 (6 bases). With 10 bases removed from V and 5 bases from J, the gap between germline ends came to 20 bases. This CDR3 is built from 14 residues. Written as DNA, the CDR3 is TGTGCCACCCGGGACATCCTCGAGGAGTATGGCTACACCTTC. It encodes CATRDILEEYGYTF.

This clonotype was counted many times. The chain carries TRBV5-6 and TRBJ2-7; 9 bases are shared with TRBD1. CDR3 length: 16 amino acids. Germline-derived CDR1 and CDR2 are SGHDT and YYEEEE. Trimming took 1 base from V and 2 from J; bases not matched to a gene: 7. The CDR3 sequence: CASSLSTRTGAYEQYF. CDR3 bases: TGTGCCAGCAGCTTGTCCACTCGGACAGGGGCCTACGAGCAGTACTTC.

This clonotype was recorded many times. V and J are TRBV20-1 and TRBJ2-3; 9 positions agree with TRBD2. Germline CDR1 is DFQATT and CDR2 is SNEGSKA (reference sequence). There are 16 residues in the CDR3. Germline trimming cut 4 bases from V and 0 bases from J; bases unmatched to any gene: 8. CDR3 nucleotides: TGCAGTGCTAATGGCGGGAGGGCCGCTAGCACAGATACGCAGTATTTT. Residues: CSANGGRAASTDTQYF.

The chain links TRBV5-1 to TRBJ2-3; 10 positions match TRBD2. Germline loops: CDR1 SGHRS, CDR2 YFSETQ. The CDR3 contains 16 residues. After removal of 0 bases from V and 1 base from J, the junction contained 2 bases not matched to a gene. The CDR3 bases are TGCGCCAGCAGCTTGGTGACTAGCGGGCGCACAGATACGCAGTATTTT. Protein product: CASSLVTSGRTDTQYF. The full variable domain, completed using reference TRBV5-1 and TRBJ2-3, is KAGVTQTPRYLIKTRGQQVTLSCSPISGHRSVSWYQQTPGQGLQFLFEYFSETQRNKGNFPGRFSGRQFSNSRSEMNVSTLELGDSALYLCASSLVTSGRTDTQYFGPGTRLTVL.

This clonotype showed up many times. The gene calls are TRBV9 and TRBJ2-1; TRBD2 agrees at 8 bases. CDR1 is SGDLS and CDR2 is YYNGEE in the germline V gene. V trimming: 2 bases; J trimming: 5 bases; junction bases outside the gene matches: 6. The CDR3 consists of 15 residues. In DNA, the CDR3 is TGTGCCAGCAGCGTGGTGACTAGCGCAGACAATGAGCAGTTCTTC. Encoded protein: CASSVVTSADNEQFF. The variable domain in full, with the rest retrieved from reference TRBV9 and TRBJ2-1, is DSGVTQTPKHLITATGQRVTLRCSPRSGDLSVYWYQQSLDQGLQFLIQYYNGEERAKGNILERFSAQQFPDLHSELNLSSLELGDSALYFCASSVVTSADNEQFFGPGTRLTVL.

V and J are TRBV7-2 and TRBJ1-6; D is ambiguous. V lost 1 base to trimming and J lost 10 bases, with 8 bases between them. This CDR3 is built from 13 residues. Germline assignment: CDR1 SGHTA and CDR2 FQGNSA. CDR3 protein: CASSLDLLSPLHF. The CDR3 DNA is TGTGCCAGCAGCTTAGATCTGTTGTCACCCCTCCACTTT.

For this clonotype: This could be a read error, since a much larger clone is one nucleotide away. V is TRBV29-1 and J is TRBJ2-7, with 12 nucleotides matching TRBD1. This CDR3 has 14 residues. V trimming: 7 bases; J trimming: 5 bases; junction bases outside the gene matches: 9. From germline, CDR1 is SQVTM and CDR2 ANQGSEA. CDR3 DNA: TGCAGCGCTGACTCCGGGACAGGGGGCAACGAGCAGTACTTC. Amino acid sequence: CSADSGTGGNEQYF.

The sample holds many counts of this clonotype. The CDR3 coding sequence is TGCAGTGCTAGAGGACTAGCGGGAGGGCCGTACGAGCAGTACTTC. This codes for CSARGLAGGPYEQYF. V is TRBV20-1 and J is TRBJ2-7; 14 bases map to TRBD2. The CDR3 has 15 residues. With 1 base clipped from V and 4 bases from J, the junction kept 3 bases outside the gene matches. The germline CDR1 and CDR2 sequences are DFQATT and SNEGSKA (reference sequence).

This clonotype was detected many times. The V and J genes are TRBV29-1 and TRBJ1-1; tentatively, D is TRBD1 (5 bases). Trimming took off 4 bases at V and 0 bases at J, with 9 bases between the two ends. Per the germline V gene, CDR1 is SQVTM and CDR2 is ANQGSEA. This CDR3 contains 13 residues. The CDR3 coding sequence is TGCAGCGTTGGGGGCAACATGAACACTGAAGCTTTCTTT. Amino acid sequence: CSVGGNMNTEAFF.

This clonotype was found a few times. The gene calls are TRBV5-1 and TRBJ2-5, with a possible D match to TRBD1 (6 bases). The CDR3 has 16 residues. Trimming removed 0 bases at V and 5 bases at J, with 17 bases between. In germline, CDR1 is SGHRS, CDR2 YFSETQ. This CDR3 reads CASSLGGATGIETQYF. The CDR3 DNA reads TGCGCCAGCAGCTTGGGTGGGGCGACAGGAATCGAGACCCAGTACTTC. Looking up the rest from reference TRBV5-1 and TRBJ2-5 gives the full variable domain: KAGVTQTPRYLIKTRGQQVTLSCSPISGHRSVSWYQQTPGQGLQFLFEYFSETQRNKGNFPGRFSGRQFSNSRSEMNVSTLELGDSALYLCASSLGGATGIETQYFGPGTRLLVL.

There are a few counts of this clonotype. A junction end diverges from the germline sequence, so it may reflect a read error. The V and J genes are TRBV24-1 and TRBJ2-1, with 10 bases lining up with TRBD1. CDR1 KGHDR and CDR2 SFDVKD come from the germline V gene. The length of the CDR3 is 21 residues. Here the CDR3 reads CAASDLGQGRTGLWDYNEQFF. CDR3 in DNA: TGTGCCGCCAGTGATTTGGGACAGGGGCGAACCGGCCTCTGGGACTACAATGAGCAGTTCTTC.

There are a few counts of this clonotype. J is TRBJ2-2 and V is TRBV7-3; perhaps TRBD1 as D (6 bases). With 1 base removed from V and 4 bases from J, the gap between germline ends came to 16 bases. CDR1 and CDR2 (germline): SGHTA, FQGTGA. The CDR3 has 17 residues. DNA of the CDR3: TGTGCCAGCAGCTTAAGATCATCAGGGGCTTTCACCGGGGAGCTGTTTTTT. This codes for CASSLRSSGAFTGELFF.

This clonotype was counted a few times. The chain links TRBV13 to TRBJ1-2; 7 bases align to TRBD1. J was trimmed by 7 bases and V by 0 bases; bases with no gene match: 5. CDR3 length: 14 amino acids. Germline V gene lookup returns CDR1 PRHDT and CDR2 FYEKMQ (reference sequence). This CDR3 is CASSLGYRGPGYTF. The CDR3, as DNA: TGTGCCAGCAGCTTAGGGTACAGGGGTCCTGGCTACACCTTC.

This clonotype was counted many times. J is TRBJ1-1 and V is TRBV12-3 or TRBV12-4, with D unclear. This CDR3 has 14 residues. Trimming stripped 6 bases from V and 5 bases from J, with 16 bases between. The CDR3 here is CASSRVPAITEAFF. The CDR3 DNA reads TGTGCCAGCAGCCGCGTCCCGGCTATTACTGAAGCTTTCTTT.

This clonotype was recorded many times. This sequence joins TRBV20-1 and TRBJ2-7; D is perhaps TRBD2 (6 bases). The germline V and J ends were trimmed by 6 bases and 2 bases, with 14 bases remaining between them. The germline V gene encodes CDR1 DFQATT and CDR2 SNEGSKA (reference sequence). This CDR3 comprises 13 residues. CDR3 sequence reads: CSAPLRGPYEQYF. The CDR3 DNA sequence: TGCAGTGCCCCCTTGCGGGGCCCCTACGAGCAGTACTTC.

The sample holds many counts of this clonotype. The rearrangement joins TRBV27 to TRBJ2-7; D remains ambiguous. Trimming took 6 bases from V and 0 from J, leaving 6 bases between them. CDR1 and CDR2 from the germline V gene are MNHEY and SMNVEV (reference sequence). The CDR3 runs to 12 residues. Here the CDR3 reads CASRASSYEQYF. The CDR3 coding sequence is TGTGCCAGCAGGGCTTCCTCCTACGAGCAGTACTTC.